The T cell receptor beta chain described here comes from a study of blood T cell repertoires in COVID-19. About the study: Sample material is recorded as cDNA or gDNA derived from T cells, B-cell-depleted T cells, or PBMCs.

The CDR3 sequence is 13 residues long. Germline assignment: CDR1 SGHTA and CDR2 FQGNSA. V shed 2 bases and J shed 1 base, with 5 bases lying between them. This table comes from immunoSEQ multiplex PCR, and its TCRdb copy is limited to in-frame clones, with some not included. The sample records around 130,000 clones, 88% being singletons. V usage is TRBV7-2 and J usage is TRBJ2-5; D ambiguous. The clonotype comes from a man aged 55 to 70 with active or convalescent COVID-19. Sequencing was done on a sample of peripheral blood. The CDR3: CASSLNSQETQYF. CDR3 DNA: TGTGCCAGCAGCTTAAACAGCCAAGAGACCCAGTACTTC.